This T cell receptor beta chain was recorded in a study of blood T cell repertoires in COVID-19. Overall study: The United States, Italy and Spain supplied acute and convalescent COVID-19 samples. T cells, B-cell-depleted T cells, or PBMCs supplied cDNA or gDNA.

The ends were cut back, 0 bases at V and 11 bases at J, with 7 bases in the middle. CDR1 and CDR2 from the germline V gene are DFQATT and SNEGSKA (reference sequence). The CDR3 has 10 residues. In the source study's methods: Reference gene primers were amplified, and this amplification served to estimate nucleated cell counts. Here immunoSEQ multiplex PCR was the method, and the copy in TCRdb shows in-frame clones only, minus some. The V and J calls and clone size were taken over from that table, and D and trimming were inferred from the DNA. The sample yields under 250,000 clones, approximately 90% seen once.

Specimen: peripheral blood. The TCR was taken from a middle-aged man with acute or convalescent COVID-19. This chain links TRBV20-1 with TRBJ1-1; D gene uncertain. This CDR3 reads CSARDVLAFF. The CDR3 DNA is TGCAGTGCTAGAGATGTTCTGGCTTTCTTT.